The 18 T cell receptor beta chains below all came from one sample that was sequenced in a study of breast tumors, draining lymph nodes, adjacent tissues. TCRdb itself ran the multiplex PCR reads through MiXCR, one entry per CDR3 protein. The sample yields more than 100,000 distinct CDR3 sequences, more than 20% seen once. Axillary draining lymph nodes of breast cancer patients supplied the node samples. Sequences were obtained from axillary lymph node tissue. The receptors originated from a female donor with breast cancer. Some clones in this sample may be carry-over from other donors' samples.

This clonotype was seen at least ten times. The chain recombines TRBV28 with TRBJ2-1; D might be TRBD2 (6 bases). Germline V gives CDR1 MDHEN, CDR2 SYDVKM. Between the trimmed V and J ends, which lost 0 bases and 4 bases, there was a span of 16 bases. This CDR3 spans 17 amino acids. The CDR3 loop is CASSLWDTGGIYNEQFF. The CDR3 bases are TGTGCCAGCAGTTTATGGGACACCGGGGGTATTTACAATGAGCAGTTCTTC.

By its share, this clonotype is medium-sized (0.01 to 0.1%). This chain uses TRBV11-1 with TRBJ2-7; D is ambiguous. Deletions cut 0 bases from V and 0 bases from J, with 3 bases between. CDR1 is SGHAT and CDR2 is FQDESV in the germline V gene (reference sequence). The CDR3 spans 13 residues. Written as DNA, the CDR3 is TGTGCCAGCAGCTTAGCGGTCTCCTACGAGCAGTACTTC. It yields the protein CASSLAVSYEQYF.

This clonotype was seen only a few times. This chain links TRBV18 with TRBJ2-5; possibly TRBD1 for D (6 bases). V was clipped by 5 bases and J by 1 base, with 17 bases between them. This CDR3 has 16 residues. Germline assignment: CDR1 KGHSH and CDR2 LQKENI. CDR3 bases: TGTGCCAGCTCAAGTGACAGGTTAGGAGGCCAAGAGACCCAGTACTTC. The encoded protein is CASSSDRLGGQETQYF.

This clonotype occurred many times. The gene calls are TRBV2 and TRBJ1-3, with TRBD1 as a possible D gene (5 bases). The CDR3 has 13 amino acids. Germline V gives CDR1 SNHLY, CDR2 FYNNEI. V lost 7 bases and J 2 bases, leaving 9 bases between the germline ends. As DNA, the CDR3 is TGTGCCAGCATATCAGGGCCTGGAAACACCATATATTTT. Translating it yields CASISGPGNTIYF.

About this clonotype: A single base separates this from a much larger clone, so it may be a read error. V usage is TRBV29-1 and J usage is TRBJ1-2; 11 nucleotides match TRBD1. CDR1 SQVTM and CDR2 ANQGSEA come from the germline V gene. The CDR3 runs 12 residues. Written as DNA, the CDR3 is TGCGGCGTCGGACAGGGGGCACATGGCTACACCTTC. Amino acids: CGVGQGAHGYTF. Drawing the rest from reference TRBV29-1 and TRBJ1-2, the complete variable domain is SAVISQKPSRDICQRGTSLTIQCQVDSQVTMMFWYRQQPGQSLTLIATANQGSEATYESGFVIDKFPISRPNLTFSTLTVSNMSPEDSSIYLCGVGQGAHGYTFGSGTRLTVV.

The chain employs TRBV7-8 and TRBJ1-1; 7 bases map to TRBD1. CDR3 size: 14 residues. Germline V gives CDR1 SGHVS, CDR2 FQNEAQ. The V gene end was trimmed by 0 bases and the J gene end by 11 bases; junction bases not matched to a gene: 9. The CDR3 spells CASSLAGPSQGAFF. The DNA for the CDR3 is TGTGCCAGCAGCTTAGCGGGTCCCTCACAGGGGGCTTTCTTT.

This clonotype was recorded a few times. A single base separates this from a much larger clone, so it may be a read error. The DNA of the CDR3 is TGTGCCGGCAGCTCAGAGGGGTTTGGCTACACCTTC. Translating it yields CAGSSEGFGYTF. The chain links TRBV7-9 to TRBJ1-2, with D perhaps matching TRBD1 (5 bases). Germline-derived CDR1 and CDR2 are SEHNR and FQNEAQ (reference sequence). The CDR3 is 12 residues long.

This clonotype was counted ten times or more. The chain carries TRBV13 and TRBJ2-7; a weak D match, TRBD1 (7 bases). Trimming removed 3 bases from V and 2 bases from J, with 14 bases in between. The CDR3 totals 15 residues. Germline-derived CDR1 and CDR2 are PRHDT and FYEKMQ (reference sequence). Written as DNA, the CDR3 is TGTGCCAGCAGCTTGGGCGACAGGGAGGCCTACGAGCAGTACTTC. Translating gives CASSLGDREAYEQYF.

J is TRBJ2-1 and V is TRBV28, with D perhaps matching TRBD2 (6 bases). Germline CDR1 and CDR2: MDHEN and SYDVKM. The ends were cut back, 4 bases at V and 1 base at J, with 14 bases in the middle. The CDR3 extends over 16 amino acids. CDR3 nucleotide sequence: TGTGCCAGCAGTTCCTTTCGGAGGGATTCCTACAATGAGCAGTTCTTC. Protein: CASSSFRRDSYNEQFF.

This clonotype is labeled medium-sized (0.01 to 0.1%). V is TRBV20-1 and J is TRBJ2-7; D tentatively reads TRBD1 or TRBD2 (5 bases each). V shed 4 bases and J shed 6 bases, with 13 bases lying between them. The V gene's germline CDR1 is DFQATT and CDR2 SNEGSKA (reference sequence). The CDR3 has 12 residues. The CDR3 reads CSAKTGPAEQYF. The CDR3 DNA follows: TGCAGTGCTAAGACGGGACCCGCCGAGCAGTACTTC.

Many counts were recorded for this clonotype. The chain joins TRBV6-2 or TRBV6-3 to TRBJ2-1; 12 nucleotides agree with TRBD2. The CDR3 length is 19 residues. V lost 0 bases, J lost 6 bases, and 12 bases stayed unmatched. From germline, CDR1 is MNHEY and CDR2 SVGEGT. CDR3 region: CASSYSRASGRALANEQFF. The CDR3 DNA reads TGTGCCAGCAGTTACTCGAGGGCTAGCGGGAGGGCCCTCGCCAATGAGCAGTTCTTC.

This clonotype was counted at least ten times. The rearrangement uses TRBV9 and TRBJ2-7, with a possible D match to TRBD2 (6 bases). Trimming took off 4 bases at V and 5 bases at J, with 19 bases between the two ends. The CDR3 loop spans 15 amino acids. From germline, CDR1 is SGDLS and CDR2 YYNGEE. CDR3 sequence reads: CASSPDPSGLDEQYF. The CDR3 DNA follows: TGTGCCAGCAGCCCAGACCCCAGCGGGTTGGACGAGCAGTACTTC.

This clonotype was picked up many times. J is TRBJ2-7 and V is TRBV19; D may be TRBD2 (6 bases). CDR1 is LNHDA, CDR2 SQIVND, per germline (reference sequence). CDR3 length equals 18 residues. V was cut by 0 bases and J by 0 bases, with 18 bases left in between. The DNA for the CDR3 is TGTGCCAGTAGTATAGATCGAGTATTAGCGGTAACCTCCTACGAGCAGTACTTC. Protein sequence: CASSIDRVLAVTSYEQYF.

This clonotype was counted many times. This chain links TRBV10-1 with TRBJ2-7; D could derive from TRBD1 or TRBD2 (5 bases each). The V end was cut by 0 bases, the J end by 4 bases, with 10 bases between. The CDR3 covers 14 residues. The germline gives CDR1 WNHNN, CDR2 SYGVQD (reference sequence). The CDR3 DNA is TGCGCCAGCAGTGAGTCGGGACGGATATACGAGCAGTACTTC. Its translation: CASSESGRIYEQYF.

This clonotype showed up many times. The V and J genes are TRBV19 and TRBJ2-2, with 10 positions matching TRBD1. Germline V gene data show CDR1 as LNHDA and CDR2 as SQIVND (reference sequence). Trimming cost V 3 bases and J 5 bases; bases outside gene matches: 3. This CDR3 is built from 15 residues. The CDR3 DNA follows: TGTGCCAGTAGTATCGGGACAGGGGTGACCGGGGAGCTGTTTTTT. Amino acid sequence: CASSIGTGVTGELFF.

In regard to this clonotype: It may be a read error: a sequence one base away is much more abundant. The CDR3 nucleotides are TGTGCCAGCACCGACAGATTAGGGTCTGGCTACACCTTC. It translates to CASTDRLGSGYTF. The chain couples TRBV5-6 to TRBJ1-2; tentatively, D is TRBD1 (5 bases). Trimming took off 6 bases at V and 7 bases at J, with 16 bases between the two ends. The CDR3 runs to 13 residues. Looked up from germline, CDR1 is SGHDT and CDR2 is YYEEEE.

The sample holds many counts of this clonotype. This chain joins TRBV6-5 and TRBJ2-2; 11 bases are a match to TRBD2. Unmatched junction bases numbered 1, after V lost 7 bases and J lost 3 bases. The germline V gene has CDR1 MNHEY and CDR2 SVGAGI. The CDR3 has 14 residues. The CDR3 nucleotides read TGTGCCAGCAAACTAGCGGGGGACACCGGGGAGCTGTTTTTT. Encoded protein: CASKLAGDTGELFF.

This clonotype occurred many times. The genes are TRBV20-1 and TRBJ1-4, with a possible D match to TRBD1 (5 bases). V lost 4 bases and J lost 7, with 16 bases in between. The CDR3 runs to 14 residues. Per germline, CDR1 DFQATT and CDR2 SNEGSKA (reference sequence). The CDR3 sequence is CSAIPGGVGEKLFF. For the CDR3, the DNA is TGCAGTGCTATTCCGGGAGGGGTTGGTGAAAAACTGTTTTTT.